This T cell receptor (beta chain) stems from a study of T cell responses to AZD1222 COVID-19 vaccine. Study context: Pooled samples include second doses given at about 4 or 12 weeks.

Per the germline V gene, CDR1 is SEHNR and CDR2 is FQNEAQ (reference sequence). After removal of 8 bases from V and 7 bases from J, the junction contained 4 bases not matched to a gene. This CDR3 comprises 12 residues. Data came from immunoSEQ multiplex PCR; TCRdb stores just in-frame clones and leaves some out. Found here are approximately 120,000 clones, about 89% of them singletons; the top ten hold 3.5% to 5%. The clonotype comes from an adult in good health. Sequenced material: peripheral blood, taken on day 0 of AZD1222 vaccination. The chain joins TRBV7-9 to TRBJ2-1; 8 nucleotides agree with TRBD1. CDR3 amino acids: CASQGQVNEQFF. CDR3 nucleotides: TGTGCCAGCCAGGGACAGGTAAATGAGCAGTTCTTC.